The 13 T cell receptor beta chains listed next were all sequenced from one sample in a study of cytomegalovirus exposure and HLA in healthy donors. This PCR relied on a set of 60 Vbeta primers and 13 Jbeta primers. TCRdb keeps only in-frame clones here, not all; method: immunoSEQ multiplex PCR. The top ten hold 1.3% of the sample, which has roughly 120,000 clones, roughly 78% seen once. The sequenced material came from PBMCs. The receptors shown here come from a woman between 25 and 40 years old in good health and CMV-seronegative.

This clone was seen only a few times. The V gene is TRBV4-3, the J gene TRBJ2-6, with a possible D match to TRBD1 (6 bases). The V gene's germline CDR1 is LGHNA and CDR2 YSLEER. Trimming shortened V by 0 bases and J by 7 bases, and 19 bases separated the two germline ends. This CDR3 comprises 18 residues. The CDR3 nucleotides are TGCGCCAGCAGCCAAGATGGGGACAACCCTTTCTTAGCCAACGTCCTGACTTTC. Residues: CASSQDGDNPFLANVLTF.

The genes are TRBV15 and TRBJ2-3; 7 bases are a match to TRBD2. The CDR3 length is 15 residues. Germline CDR1 reads LNHNV; CDR2 reads YYDKDF (reference sequence). V lost 5 bases to trimming and J lost 6 bases; unmatched junction nucleotides: 11. CDR3 nucleotides: TGTGCCACCAGCGTCCAGCGGGGTACAACTGATACGCAGTATTTT. Translating it yields CATSVQRGTTDTQYF. The variable domain in full, completed from reference TRBV15 and TRBJ2-3, reads DAMVIQNPRYQVTQFGKPVTLSCSQTLNHNVMYWYQQKSSQAPKLLFHYYDKDFNNEADTPDNFQSRRPNTSFCFLDIRSPGLGDTAMYLCATSVQRGTTDTQYFGPGTRLTVL.

The chain carries TRBV29-1 and TRBJ2-7; 11 nucleotides agree with TRBD1. The V gene's germline CDR1 is SQVTM and CDR2 ANQGSEA. There are 14 residues in the CDR3. The V and J ends lost 5 bases and 5 bases, in that order; junction bases with no gene match: 8. CDR3 protein: CSVNGQGALDEQYF. CDR3 DNA: TGCAGCGTTAATGGACAGGGGGCTTTGGACGAGCAGTACTTC.

V usage is TRBV28 and J usage is TRBJ2-1; D is unclear. The CDR3 is 17 residues long. Trimming removed 2 bases from V and 3 bases from J, with 17 bases in between. Germline CDR1 is MDHEN and CDR2 is SYDVKM. CDR3 residues: CASSLVAPTENYNEQFF. The CDR3 nucleotides are TGTGCCAGCAGTTTAGTTGCGCCCACTGAAAACTACAATGAGCAGTTCTTC.

V usage is TRBV7-9 and J usage is TRBJ2-4; maybe TRBD2 (5 bases). The length of the CDR3 is 18 residues. Germline CDR1 and CDR2: SEHNR and FQNEAQ (reference sequence). Between the trimmed V and J ends, which lost 5 bases and 1 base, there was a span of 21 bases. CDR3 sequence reads: CASSPSGIQRLAKNIQYF. In DNA, the CDR3 is TGTGCCAGCAGCCCCTCCGGGATCCAAAGATTGGCCAAAAACATTCAGTACTTC.

The V call is TRBV13, the J call TRBJ1-6; perhaps TRBD1 as D (6 bases). Between the trimmed V and J ends, which lost 7 bases and 9 bases, there was a span of 31 bases. The germline gives CDR1 PRHDT, CDR2 FYEKMQ (reference sequence). This CDR3 has 19 residues. Written as DNA, the CDR3 is TGTGCCAGCACTTCTCACAACGAGCCCACACAGGGTAGGGGTTCACCCCTCCACTTT. Protein: CASTSHNEPTQGRGSPLHF.

Of note for this clone: One end of the junction varies from germline; a read error may be responsible. V usage is TRBV28 and J usage is TRBJ1-2; D unclear. The CDR3 contains 13 residues. The V gene's germline CDR1 is MDHEN and CDR2 SYDVKM. CDR3 sequence: CASSWDNVERVYF. The CDR3 nucleotides read TGTGCCAGCAGTTGGGATAACGTGGAGAGGGTTTACTTC.

The chain is built from TRBV5-1 and TRBJ1-6, with unresolved D. Germline CDR1 and CDR2: SGHRS and YFSETQ. The V end lost 4 bases, the J end lost 10 bases, and 12 bases lay between the germline ends. The CDR3 runs to 13 residues. CDR3 region: CASSADLESPLHF. The CDR3, as DNA: TGCGCCAGCAGCGCCGACTTGGAATCACCCCTCCACTTT.

The rearrangement links TRBV7-8 to TRBJ1-4; D unresolved. Germline V CDR1 and CDR2: SGHVS, FQNEAQ. V lost 3 bases to trimming and J lost 8 bases, with 19 bases between them. This CDR3 spans 16 amino acids. The CDR3 DNA is TGTGCCAGCAGCTTTTCCGGGGTCGCAGGAGGGGAAAAACTGTTTTTT. Its protein product is CASSFSGVAGGEKLFF. Full variable domain (rest looked up from reference TRBV7-8 and TRBJ1-4): GAGVSQSPRYKVAKRGQDVALRCDPISGHVSLFWYQQALGQGPEFLTYFQNEAQLDKSGLPSDRFFAERPEGSVSTLKIQRTQQEDSAVYLCASSFSGVAGGEKLFFGSGTQLSVL.

The CDR3 reads CASSLSGYNEQFF. The CDR3 coding sequence is TGCGCCAGCAGCTTGTCAGGCTACAATGAGCAGTTCTTC. The chain joins TRBV5-1 to TRBJ2-1, with D hard to call. Germline V gene lookup returns CDR1 SGHRS and CDR2 YFSETQ. CDR3 size: 13 residues. Trimming removed 1 base from V and 3 bases from J, with 5 bases in between.

The chain is built from TRBV28 and TRBJ2-1; 10 bases are a match to TRBD2. V dropped 6 bases and J dropped 0; count of bases not matched to a gene: 11. Germline CDR1 MDHEN, CDR2 SYDVKM. CDR3 length: 18 residues. In DNA, the CDR3 is TGTGCCAGCAGCAGCCGTAATAGCGGGGGGAGCTCCTACAATGAGCAGTTCTTC. As protein: CASSSRNSGGSSYNEQFF.

The chain joins TRBV2 to TRBJ1-5, with D uncertain. V shed 7 bases and J shed 0 bases, with 7 bases lying between them. The length of the CDR3 is 13 residues. Germline V gene data show CDR1 as SNHLY and CDR2 as FYNNEI. For the CDR3, the DNA is TGTGCCAGCACGTTCAGTAGCAATCAGCCCCAGCATTTT. Translating it yields CASTFSSNQPQHF.

This chain connects TRBV6-5 to TRBJ1-6, with 12 bases identical to TRBD1. Trimming cost V 7 bases and J 14 bases; bases outside gene matches: 9. CDR1 MNHEY and CDR2 SVGAGI come from the germline V gene. The CDR3 extends over 14 amino acids. The CDR3 sequence: CASNSRDRGLALHF. The CDR3 DNA reads as TGTGCCAGCAACTCCCGGGACAGGGGGCTGGCCCTCCACTTT.